Each of the 20 T cell receptor beta chains below was sequenced from the same sample in a study of low-dose radiotherapy and immunotherapy resistance in tumors. Alpha and beta chains were covered, as first-strand cDNA relied on TRAV- and TRBV-specific primers. It was with a constant-region primer and a V-primer adapter that TCRs were amplified over roughly 19 PCR cycles. TCRdb passed the reads through MiXCR, listing each CDR3 protein once. The table lists approximately 30,000 distinct CDR3 sequences, 49% of them singletons. Stated time point: after trial treatment. Treatment in this sample: LDRT plus nivolumab, ipilimumab, low-dose cyclophosphamide and aspirin (RACIN trial). The sample here was PBMCs, taken after low-dose radiotherapy plus immunotherapy. The receptors come from a male donor with gallbladder cancer.

There are a few counts of this clonotype. The rearrangement uses TRBV6-2 or TRBV6-3 and TRBJ2-7; the match to TRBD2 covers 10 bases. CDR1 and CDR2 (germline): MNHEY, SVGEGT. The V and J ends lost 4 bases and 3 bases, in that order; junction bases with no gene match: 15. The CDR3 spans 18 residues. CDR3 amino acids: CASSSPMSGTSVDYEQYF. The CDR3 nucleotides are TGTGCCAGCAGTTCACCCATGTCCGGGACTAGCGTCGACTACGAGCAGTACTTC.

This clonotype appeared a few times. The chain has TRBV4-1 and TRBJ2-2; D not certain. The CDR3 spans 15 residues. Trimming removed 0 bases from V and 6 bases from J, with 11 bases in between. CDR1 is MGHRA, CDR2 YSYEKL, per germline. The CDR3 spells CASSQDNGLAGELFF. The CDR3 DNA sequence: TGCGCCAGCAGCCAAGATAACGGTCTCGCCGGGGAGCTGTTTTTT.

This clonotype occurred a few times. Because the CDR3's place on the DNA is in doubt, the DNA is left out and the CDR3 is given as listed by TCRdb. This rearrangement joins TRBV21-1 to TRBJ2-1; the D call in the table, TRBD1, was not verified against the DNA. TRBV21-1 is reported as a pseudogene. Inclusive of both ends, the CDR3 amounts to 24 amino acids. The CDR3 loop reads CASTNQTSMYLCASKTARQRTQFF.

This clonotype was seen a few times. This chain uses TRBV4-3 with TRBJ2-2; D ambiguous. Trimming took off 1 base at V and 2 bases at J, with 5 bases between the two ends. CDR1 is LGHNA and CDR2 is YSLEER in the germline V gene. The CDR3 consists of 14 residues. CDR3 bases: TGCGCCAGCAGCCAAGTCCACAACACCGGGGAGCTGTTTTTT. This encodes CASSQVHNTGELFF.

The chain links TRBV9 to TRBJ2-2; D not certain. Trimming left V 1 base short and J 13 bases short, with 11 bases between. The CDR3 spans 12 residues. Germline CDR1 reads SGDLS; CDR2 reads YYNGEE. The CDR3 bases are TGTGCCAGCAGCGTACTCGGGTTCCCGCTGTTTTTT. It codes for CASSVLGFPLFF.

This clonotype was seen many times. This chain joins TRBV5-1 and TRBJ2-1, with D perhaps TRBD2 (5 bases). Deletions cut 2 bases from V and 14 bases from J, with 17 bases between. There are 13 residues in the CDR3. The V gene's germline CDR1 is SGHRS and CDR2 YFSETQ. As DNA, the CDR3 is TGCGCCAGCAGCTTTGACTCCCCGGGATCGAAGTTCTTC. It translates to CASSFDSPGSKFF.

This chain joins TRBV20-1 and TRBJ2-3, with D possibly being TRBD1 (5 bases). Germline CDR1 is DFQATT and CDR2 is SNEGSKA (reference sequence). The CDR3 covers 12 residues. Trimming removed 2 bases at V and 5 bases at J, with 8 bases between. DNA of the CDR3: TGCAGTGCTAGAAGGGGCCAAGATACGCAGTATTTT. Its translation is CSARRGQDTQYF.

This clonotype was detected many times. V and J are TRBV19 and TRBJ2-4; 14 bases are shared with TRBD2. This CDR3 region has 18 residues. The germline CDR1 and CDR2 sequences are LNHDA and SQIVND (reference sequence). J was trimmed by 0 bases and V by 8 bases; bases with no gene match: 9. CDR3 nucleotide sequence: TGTGCCAGTGCGCAGACTAGCGGGGGGGCTCTAGCCAAAAACATTCAGTACTTC. This gives the protein CASAQTSGGALAKNIQYF.

The chain couples TRBV12-3 or TRBV12-4 to TRBJ2-1; 9 bases agree with TRBD1. V shed 4 bases, J shed 10 bases, and the junction held 11 bases outside the gene matches. The CDR3 covers 15 residues. CDR3 sequence reads: CASSSGQGPSYEQFF. The CDR3 DNA is TGTGCCAGCAGTTCCGGACAGGGGCCTTCCTACGAGCAGTTCTTC.

This chain connects TRBV20-1 to TRBJ2-1; D not certain. The germline V and J ends were trimmed by 0 bases and 2 bases, with 14 bases remaining between them. The germline gives CDR1 DFQATT, CDR2 SNEGSKA (reference sequence). This CDR3 region has 16 residues. In DNA form, the CDR3 reads TGCAGTGCTAGAGATCCAAGGGCGGCGCCCTACAATGAGCAGTTCTTC. Encoded protein: CSARDPRAAPYNEQFF.

The chain has TRBV12-3 or TRBV12-4 and TRBJ2-6; 7 bases fit TRBD1. The CDR3 has 13 amino acids. The CDR3 DNA reads TGTGCTACACAGGGGACTGGGGCCAACGTCCTGACTTTC. Translation: CATQGTGANVLTF.

This clonotype was observed many times. The rearrangement links TRBV4-2 to TRBJ2-3; 8 bases fit TRBD2. CDR1 and CDR2 from the germline V gene are LGHNA and YNFKEQ. This CDR3 is 16 amino acids long. Trimming removed 0 bases from V and 3 bases from J; junction bases left unmatched: 5. The DNA for the CDR3 is TGTGCCAGCAGCCAAGAAGGGGGACTAGGAACAGATACGCAGTATTTT. Its translation is CASSQEGGLGTDTQYF.

The V gene is TRBV7-2, the J gene TRBJ2-1, with TRBD2 matching 12 bases. Trimming cost V 8 bases and J 9 bases; bases outside gene matches: 17. This CDR3 is 17 amino acids long. Germline V gives CDR1 SGHTA, CDR2 FQGNSA. The CDR3 sequence is CASSDLQATSGGVEQFF. The CDR3 region has the DNA TGTGCCAGCTCCGACCTCCAGGCGACTAGCGGGGGAGTTGAGCAGTTCTTC.

The chain is built from TRBV5-1 and TRBJ2-1; no clear D gene. The V gene's germline CDR1 is SGHRS and CDR2 YFSETQ. V lost 0 bases to trimming and J lost 4 bases, with 14 bases between them. The CDR3 loop spans 16 amino acids. CDR3 residues: CASSLDGYPGYNEQFF. The CDR3 nucleotides read TGCGCCAGCAGCTTGGATGGCTACCCGGGTTACAATGAGCAGTTCTTC.

The genes are TRBV7-3 and TRBJ2-5; D is perhaps TRBD2 (5 bases). The CDR3 is made up of 14 amino acids. Germline assignment: CDR1 SGHTA and CDR2 FQGTGA. The ends were cut back, 5 bases at V and 3 bases at J, with 13 bases in the middle. In DNA, the CDR3 is TGTGCCAGCAGCAAAGGACCGGGGAAAGAGACCCAGTACTTC. It is translated as CASSKGPGKETQYF.

Concerning this clonotype: The germline gene is not matched at one end of the junction; a read error may be the cause. The V and J genes are TRBV7-2 and TRBJ2-7; D remains unclear. CDR1 and CDR2 from the germline V gene are SGHTA and FQGNSA. CDR3 length: 14 residues. The CDR3 loop is CASSSYRGSCEQYF. CDR3 nucleotides: TGTGCCAGCAGTTCCTATCGTGGGTCCTGCGAGCAGTACTTT.

This clonotype was picked up a small number of times. The chain couples TRBV10-2 to TRBJ1-5, with 7 bases fitting TRBD1. Trimming removed 2 bases from V and 4 bases from J; junction bases left unmatched: 5. The CDR3 is 15 amino acids. Per the germline V gene, CDR1 is WSHSY and CDR2 is SAAADI. The CDR3: CASSEAGTANQPQHF. For the CDR3, the DNA is TGCGCCAGCAGTGAGGCTGGGACAGCTAATCAGCCCCAGCATTTT.

The rearrangement joins TRBV15 to TRBJ2-2; the D call may be TRBD1 or TRBD2 (6 bases each). The CDR3 is 16 residues long. Trimming removed 0 bases at V and 4 bases at J, with 12 bases between. Germline lookup yields CDR1 LNHNV and CDR2 YYDKDF (reference sequence). CDR3 nucleotides: TGTGCCACCAGCAGAGAGTGGGGGGCAGGCACCGGGGAGCTGTTTTTT. It codes for CATSREWGAGTGELFF.

This clonotype was recorded many times. This chain connects TRBV29-1 to TRBJ2-3; a possible D gene is TRBD1 (6 bases). Germline V lookup: CDR1 SQVTM, CDR2 ANQGSEA. This CDR3 spans 14 amino acids. V was clipped by 3 bases and J by 1 base, with 11 bases between them. The CDR3, as DNA: TGCAGCGTTGACGAGCCAGGGGGCACAGATACGCAGTATTTT. Its protein product is CSVDEPGGTDTQYF.

The chain has TRBV20-1 and TRBJ2-2; 14 nucleotides match TRBD2. The trim removed 0 bases at V and 4 bases at J, leaving 7 bases unmatched. From germline, CDR1 is DFQATT and CDR2 SNEGSKA (reference sequence). The CDR3 length is 18 residues. The CDR3 is CSARDRLAGGLGTGELFF. For the CDR3, the DNA is TGCAGTGCTAGAGACCGACTAGCGGGGGGGCTTGGCACCGGGGAGCTGTTTTTT.